One sample yielded the 32 T cell receptor beta chains listed below, sequenced in a study of blood T cells in healthy people across ages (dated by TCRdb to the mid-2010s). Library preparation was by 5' RACE. Sequencing instrument: Illumina HiSeq 2500. The second PCR ran for about 6 to 12 cycles and used a J-beta primer mix along with a sample-barcoded 5' primer. The public sequencing data were trimmed at Q25 with fastp and processed into clonotypes with MiXCR by TCRdb, which kept only in-frame beta chains. Every distinct CDR3 protein forms one entry, paired with its most common genes and DNA. The sample profile shows about 1,500,000 distinct CDR3 sequences; around two fifths of them were found once. The ten largest clonotypes hold 7% to 9% of the sample. The sample consisted of blood. The receptor set was obtained from a woman under 30 in good health.

The V gene is TRBV7-9, the J gene TRBJ2-1; TRBD1 matches at 8 bases. The junction had 16 bases not matched to a gene; V was cut back by 5 bases and J by 4 bases. Germline lookup yields CDR1 SEHNR and CDR2 FQNEAQ (reference sequence). This CDR3 is 18 amino acids long. The CDR3 nucleotides are TGTGCCAGCAGCATCCTTGGGGGGTGGGACAGGTTATACAATGAGCAGTTCTTC. It is translated as CASSILGGWDRLYNEQFF.

V and J are TRBV2 and TRBJ1-2; D gene unclear. V lost 3 bases to trimming and J lost 6 bases, with 17 bases between them. CDR3 size: 15 residues. The germline gives CDR1 SNHLY, CDR2 FYNNEI. The CDR3 sequence: CASSESRVGLDGYTF. CDR3 sequence (DNA): TGTGCCAGCAGTGAGTCGAGGGTAGGATTGGATGGCTACACCTTC. The full variable domain, its missing parts supplied by reference TRBV2 and TRBJ1-2, is EPEVTQTPSHQVTQMGQEVILRCVPISNHLYFYWYRQILGQKVEFLVSFYNNEISEKSEIFDDQFSVERPDGSNFTLKIRSTKLEDSAMYFCASSESRVGLDGYTFGSGTRLTVV.

This sequence joins TRBV4-1 and TRBJ2-5; 11 nucleotides line up with TRBD2. CDR3 length: 20 residues. Looked up from germline, CDR1 is MGHRA and CDR2 is YSYEKL. The V gene end was trimmed by 1 base and the J gene end by 5 bases; junction bases not matched to a gene: 18. The CDR3 sequence is CASSQALLLSSGRAVETQYF. In nucleotides, the CDR3 is TGCGCCAGCAGCCAAGCGCTACTCCTGAGTAGCGGGAGGGCGGTTGAGACCCAGTACTTC.

V gene TRBV20-1 combines with J gene TRBJ1-1; D remains unclear. This CDR3 spans 15 amino acids. From germline, CDR1 is DFQATT and CDR2 SNEGSKA (reference sequence). The V gene lost 0 bases and the J gene lost 1 base, with 12 bases spanning the gap. CDR3 sequence (DNA): TGCAGTGCTAGAGATGCGAGAAGTGAGAACACTGAAGCTTTCTTT. Its protein product is CSARDARSENTEAFF.

V and J are TRBV7-2 and TRBJ2-1, with D perhaps matching TRBD1 (5 bases). The CDR3 is 14 amino acids. CDR1 is SGHTA, CDR2 FQGNSA, per germline. The germline V and J ends were trimmed by 7 bases and 8 bases, with 18 bases remaining between them. The CDR3 protein is CASTPGPTNHEQFF. The CDR3 bases are TGTGCCAGCACCCCAGGGCCTACAAACCATGAGCAGTTCTTC.

V gene TRBV6-5 combines with J gene TRBJ2-5, with D perhaps matching TRBD2 (5 bases). Trimming removed 7 bases from V and 3 bases from J, with 18 bases in between. Germline-derived CDR1 and CDR2 are MNHEY and SVGAGI. This CDR3 has 15 residues. Here the CDR3 reads CASTKRRAQKETQYF. The CDR3 nucleotides read TGTGCCAGCACAAAAAGGCGGGCTCAAAAAGAGACCCAGTACTTC.

The CDR3 nucleotides read TGTGCCACCAGCAGGGATCTCGGTGGTGGGTCCGCTGAGCAGTTCTTC. The encoded protein is CATSRDLGGGSAEQFF. V usage is TRBV15 and J usage is TRBJ2-1, with D unresolved. The CDR3 totals 16 residues. Germline V lookup: CDR1 LNHNV, CDR2 YYDKDF (reference sequence). Trimming took off 3 bases at V and 9 bases at J, with 21 bases between the two ends. The full variable domain, in which reference TRBV15 and TRBJ2-1 provide the parts outside the CDR3, is DAMVIQNPRYQVTQFGKPVTLSCSQTLNHNVMYWYQQKSSQAPKLLFHYYDKDFNNEADTPDNFQSRRPNTSFCFLDIRSPGLGDTAMYLCATSRDLGGGSAEQFFGPGTRLTVL.

V usage is TRBV20-1 and J usage is TRBJ2-7; 7 nucleotides agree with TRBD2. Unmatched junction bases numbered 6, after V lost 0 bases and J lost 1 base. The CDR3 length is 15 residues. Germline V gene data show CDR1 as DFQATT and CDR2 as SNEGSKA (reference sequence). CDR3 amino acids: CSARDPAGASYEQYF. DNA for the CDR3: TGCAGTGCTAGAGATCCCGCGGGAGCGTCCTACGAGCAGTACTTC.

The rearrangement uses TRBV6-1 and TRBJ2-3, with 9 bases fitting TRBD2. CDR1 and CDR2 from the germline V gene are MNHNS and SASEGT. This CDR3 region has 15 residues. The J segment lost 3 bases and the V segment lost 6 bases, leaving 7 bases of the junction unmatched. This CDR3 is CASRREGRSTDTQYF. In DNA form, the CDR3 reads TGTGCCAGCAGGCGGGAGGGCCGTTCGACAGATACGCAGTATTTT.

This clonotype was seen many times. The chain couples TRBV2 to TRBJ2-1; 8 positions match TRBD2. There are 13 residues in the CDR3. Unmatched junction bases numbered 0, after V lost 6 bases and J lost 2 bases. CDR1 SNHLY and CDR2 FYNNEI come from the germline V gene. CDR3 loop: CASSGGAYNEQFF. The CDR3 nucleotides are TGTGCCAGCAGCGGGGGGGCCTACAATGAGCAGTTCTTC.

This chain joins TRBV5-1 and TRBJ2-3; D is possibly TRBD1 (6 bases). The length of the CDR3 is 16 residues. The V end lost 4 bases, the J end lost 2 bases, and 17 bases lay between the germline ends. Germline CDR1 reads SGHRS; CDR2 reads YFSETQ. In nucleotides, the CDR3 is TGCGCCAGCAGCCCTAGAGGACAGCCCGACACAGATACGCAGTATTTT. This gives the protein CASSPRGQPDTDTQYF.

CDR3 in amino acids: CASSLILSGYQETQYF. The CDR3 nucleotides read TGTGCCAGCAGCCTAATACTTTCGGGGTACCAAGAGACCCAGTACTTC. This chain uses TRBV28 with TRBJ2-5; a possible D gene is TRBD2 (5 bases). Germline values: CDR1 MDHEN, CDR2 SYDVKM. Trimming stripped 6 bases from V and 0 bases from J, with 17 bases between. The CDR3 covers 16 residues.

The rearrangement links TRBV3-1 to TRBJ2-5; TRBD2 matches 7 bases. The V and J ends lost 1 base and 4 bases, in that order; junction bases with no gene match: 9. CDR1 LGHDT and CDR2 YNNKEL come from the germline V gene (reference sequence). CDR3 size: 16 residues. This chain's CDR3 is CASSQAPASGGETQYF. The CDR3 DNA reads TGTGCCAGCAGCCAAGCCCCGGCTAGCGGCGGAGAGACCCAGTACTTC.

In its sample, this clonotype was seen a few times. The chain joins TRBV7-9 to TRBJ2-7, with TRBD1 identical over 10 bases. Trimming removed 2 bases from V and 7 bases from J; junction bases left unmatched: 5. This CDR3 comprises 14 residues. Germline V gives CDR1 SEHNR, CDR2 FQNEAQ (reference sequence). Here the CDR3 reads CASSLRQGASEQYF. The CDR3 coding sequence is TGTGCCAGCAGCTTACGACAGGGGGCGTCGGAGCAGTACTTC.

This clonotype was detected ten times or more. The chain combines TRBV12-3 or TRBV12-4 with TRBJ2-5, with D possibly TRBD2 on 5 matching bases. The CDR3 loop spans 13 amino acids. V was trimmed by 2 bases and J by 5 bases, leaving 9 bases between them. The CDR3 is CASSLSGVETQYF. CDR3 in DNA: TGTGCCAGCAGTTTATCCGGGGTCGAGACCCAGTACTTC.

The rearrangement uses TRBV29-1 and TRBJ2-2; TRBD1 agrees at 7 bases. CDR3 length equals 14 residues. After removal of 6 bases from V and 0 bases from J, the junction contained 4 bases not matched to a gene. The germline V gene has CDR1 SQVTM and CDR2 ANQGSEA. For the CDR3, the DNA is TGCAGCGTCCGGGACAGCGCGAACACCGGGGAGCTGTTTTTT. The encoded protein is CSVRDSANTGELFF.

This clonotype came up a few times. The V and J genes are TRBV6-5 and TRBJ2-6; 8 bases line up with TRBD1. CDR1 and CDR2 (germline): MNHEY, SVGAGI. The trim removed 6 bases at V and 2 bases at J, leaving 3 bases unmatched. This CDR3 region has 15 residues. CDR3 sequence reads: CASSYRGTGANVLTF. DNA for the CDR3: TGTGCCAGCAGCTACAGGGGGACTGGGGCCAACGTCCTGACTTTC.

The chain couples TRBV6-5 to TRBJ1-6; no firm D call. This CDR3 is 15 amino acids long. Germline loops: CDR1 MNHEY, CDR2 SVGAGI. V was clipped by 6 bases and J by 6 bases, with 15 bases between them. The CDR3 protein is CASRITETANSPLHF. The CDR3 bases are TGTGCCAGCAGGATTACCGAGACGGCTAATTCACCCCTCCACTTT.

The chain carries TRBV28 and TRBJ2-5, with D perhaps matching TRBD2 (5 bases). This CDR3 spans 14 amino acids. Germline-derived CDR1 and CDR2 are MDHEN and SYDVKM. Trimming pared 6 bases from V and 1 base from J, leaving 12 bases between. In nucleotides, the CDR3 is TGTGCCAGCAGGCCGGAGGCGGTCCAAGAGACCCAGTACTTC. This encodes CASRPEAVQETQYF. Based on the CDR3 plus reference TRBV28 and TRBJ2-5, the full variable domain is DVKVTQSSRYLVKRTGEKVFLECVQDMDHENMFWYRQDPGLGLRLIYFSYDVKMKEKGDIPEGYSVSREKKERFSLILESASTNQTSMYLCASRPEAVQETQYFGPGTRLLVL.

The sample holds a few counts of this clonotype. The chain couples TRBV11-2 to TRBJ2-3, with 9 bases matching TRBD1. The CDR3 covers 15 residues. V lost 5 bases, J lost 9 bases, and 12 bases stayed unmatched. Per germline, CDR1 SGHAT and CDR2 FQNNGV. DNA of the CDR3: TGTGCCAGCAGCGCACCCGGGTGGGACAGGGTCACGCAGTATTTT. Protein: CASSAPGWDRVTQYF.

This clonotype has ten or more counts. CDR3 DNA sequence: TGTGCCAGCAGCTTAGTTGGAGGGGTGGATGAGCAGTTCTTC. It encodes CASSLVGGVDEQFF. The chain uses TRBV7-2 and TRBJ2-1, with TRBD2 as a possible D gene (6 bases). CDR1 and CDR2 (germline): SGHTA, FQGNSA. V was shortened by 1 base and J by 8 bases, with 12 bases between the two germline ends. The CDR3 has 14 residues.

The J gene is TRBJ2-5, the V gene TRBV28; tentatively, D is TRBD1 or TRBD2 (5 bases each). The ends were cut back, 5 bases at V and 4 bases at J, with 14 bases in the middle. Germline CDR1 reads MDHEN; CDR2 reads SYDVKM. The CDR3 is 14 residues long. The CDR3 protein is CASSGTHPRETQYF. As DNA, the CDR3 is TGTGCCAGCAGTGGGACCCATCCAAGAGAGACCCAGTACTTC.

The V and J genes are TRBV3-1 and TRBJ2-1, with 13 nucleotides matching TRBD2. CDR1 and CDR2 (germline): LGHDT, YNNKEL (reference sequence). The ends lost 1 base at V and 8 bases at J; junction bases unmatched: 8. The CDR3 covers 17 residues. Written as DNA, the CDR3 is TGTGCCAGCAGCCAAGGCGGACTAGCGGGAGTTCAATATGAGCAGTTCTTC. This codes for CASSQGGLAGVQYEQFF.

This chain joins TRBV6-5 and TRBJ2-2; D possibly corresponds to TRBD1 (6 bases). Germline values: CDR1 MNHEY, CDR2 SVGAGI. V was cut by 6 bases and J by 4 bases, with 15 bases left in between. The CDR3 covers 15 residues. CDR3 bases: TGTGCCAGCAGCCGAAACAGGGAACTCACCGGGGAGCTGTTTTTT. Amino acids: CASSRNRELTGELFF.

About this clonotype itself: One junction end disagrees with the germline gene, perhaps due to a read error. This chain joins TRBV20-1 and TRBJ2-1, with 10 bases identical to TRBD2. This CDR3 is 14 amino acids long. In germline, CDR1 is DFQATT, CDR2 SNEGSKA (reference sequence). CDR3 loop: CSAISGGTYNEQFF. CDR3 nucleotide sequence: TGCAGCGCTATTAGCGGGGGGACCTACAATGAGCAGTTCTTC.

The table lists this clonotype with a count of one. This chain connects TRBV29-1 to TRBJ2-1; no definite D call. Judging by the DNA end, TRBJ2-7 fits better; the J call may be wrong. This CDR3 region has 17 residues. Germline lookup yields CDR1 SQVTM and CDR2 ANQGSEA. CDR3 bases: TGCAGCGTTGATACTTCCCAAGACTCGAGCTCCTACAATGAGCAGTACTTC. Translation: CSVDTSQDSSSYNEQYF.

V usage is TRBV20-1 and J usage is TRBJ1-2; TRBD1 matches 7 bases. V trimming: 6 bases; J trimming: 3 bases; junction bases outside the gene matches: 7. CDR1 and CDR2 (germline): DFQATT, SNEGSKA (reference sequence). The CDR3 consists of 13 residues. Here the CDR3 DNA reads TGCAGTGCCCCGGACAGGTCCGACTATGGCTACACCTTC. As protein: CSAPDRSDYGYTF.

This clonotype was detected only a few times. CDR3: CASSPRPGTGSYEQYF. The CDR3 DNA sequence: TGTGCCAGCAGCCCGCGACCCGGGACAGGGAGCTACGAGCAGTACTTC. This chain joins TRBV7-8 and TRBJ2-7; 9 positions agree with TRBD1. The CDR3 runs to 16 residues. Trimming removed 5 bases from V and 3 bases from J; junction bases left unmatched: 11. Germline V gene data show CDR1 as SGHVS and CDR2 as FQNEAQ.

V is TRBV18 and J is TRBJ1-1; D not resolved. The germline V gene has CDR1 KGHSH and CDR2 LQKENI. The CDR3 is made up of 17 amino acids. Trimming took off 2 bases at V and 5 bases at J, with 21 bases between the two ends. For the CDR3, the DNA is TGTGCCAGCTCACCATCTCCAGTCCAGACCGCACTTACTGAAGCTTTCTTT. This translates into CASSPSPVQTALTEAFF.

This clonotype was observed a few times. V usage is TRBV6-6 and J usage is TRBJ2-1; D is possibly TRBD2 (6 bases). CDR1 is MNHNY and CDR2 is SVGAGI in the germline V gene (reference sequence). CDR3 length: 15 amino acids. The V end was cut by 8 bases, the J end by 12 bases, with 26 bases between. The CDR3 loop is CASRDKKTGTPGQFF. CDR3 coding DNA: TGTGCCAGCCGTGACAAAAAGACCGGGACTCCAGGGCAGTTCTTC.

J is TRBJ2-7 and V is TRBV11-1; TRBD2 matches 14 bases. The germline CDR1 and CDR2 sequences are SGHAT and FQDESV (reference sequence). V was pared by 5 bases and J by 4 bases, with 22 bases of the junction left unmatched. This CDR3 comprises 21 residues. The CDR3 loop is CASSRTPLVTGTSGRKYEQYF. The DNA for the CDR3 is TGTGCCAGCAGCCGAACCCCACTCGTCACCGGGACTAGCGGGAGAAAGTACGAGCAGTACTTC.

As to this clonotype: A single base separates this from a much larger clone, so it may be a read error. The chain has TRBV7-2 and TRBJ2-5; possibly TRBD1 for D (6 bases). V lost 4 bases, J lost 11 bases, and 17 bases lay in between. CDR1 and CDR2 from the germline V gene are SGHTA and FQGNSA. The CDR3 sequence is 13 residues long. The CDR3 protein is CASSSRQANEQYF. In DNA form, the CDR3 reads TGTGCCAGCAGCTCGCGACAGGCGAATGAGCAGTACTTC.